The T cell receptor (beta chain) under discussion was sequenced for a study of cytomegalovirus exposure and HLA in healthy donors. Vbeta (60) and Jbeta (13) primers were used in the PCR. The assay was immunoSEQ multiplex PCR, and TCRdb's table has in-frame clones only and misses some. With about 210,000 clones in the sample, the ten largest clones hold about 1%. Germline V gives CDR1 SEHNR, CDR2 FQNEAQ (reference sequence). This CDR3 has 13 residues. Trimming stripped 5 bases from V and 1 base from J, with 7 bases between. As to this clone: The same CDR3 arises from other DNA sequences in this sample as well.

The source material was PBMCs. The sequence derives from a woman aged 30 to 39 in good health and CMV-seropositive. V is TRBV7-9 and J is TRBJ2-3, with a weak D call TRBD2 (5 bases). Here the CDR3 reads CASSLSGTDTQYF. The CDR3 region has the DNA TGTGCCAGCAGCCTTAGCGGCACAGATACGCAGTATTTT. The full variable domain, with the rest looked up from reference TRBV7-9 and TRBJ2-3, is DTGVSQNPRHKITKRGQNVTFRCDPISEHNRLYWYRQTLGQGPEFLTYFQNEAQLEKSRLLSDRFSAERPKGSFSTLEIQRTEQGDSAMYLCASSLSGTDTQYFGPGTRLTVL.